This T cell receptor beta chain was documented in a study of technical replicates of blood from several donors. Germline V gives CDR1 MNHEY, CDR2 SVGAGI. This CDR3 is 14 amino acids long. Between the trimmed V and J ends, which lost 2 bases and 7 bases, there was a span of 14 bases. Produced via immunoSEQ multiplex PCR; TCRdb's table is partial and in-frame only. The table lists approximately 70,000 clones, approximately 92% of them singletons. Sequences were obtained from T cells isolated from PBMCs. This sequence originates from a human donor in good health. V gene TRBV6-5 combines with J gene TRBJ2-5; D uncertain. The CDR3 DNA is TGTGCCAGCAGTTACAATCGGTTTTATGGGACCCAGTACTTC. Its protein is CASSYNRFYGTQYF.